This T cell receptor beta chain emerged from a study of blood T cells in healthy people across ages. Primed by a sample-barcoded 5' primer and a J-beta primer mix, a second PCR proceeded for roughly 7 to 12 cycles. TCRdb used MiXCR to reprocess the 5' RACE reads, holding one entry per CDR3 protein. The sample has around 970,000 distinct CDR3 sequences, about 51% seen once. This clonotype was detected only a few times. This CDR3 spans 13 amino acids. Germline assignment: CDR1 MGHRA and CDR2 YSYEKL. Trimming took 2 bases from V and 4 from J, leaving 9 bases between them. Sequencing was carried out using blood. This clonotype originated in a woman between 55 and 75 years old in good health. J is TRBJ2-7 and V is TRBV4-1; the D is unclear. The CDR3 here is CASSQSTGYEQYF. The CDR3 DNA sequence: TGCGCCAGCAGCCAAAGCACCGGGTACGAGCAGTACTTC.